A single sample is the source of the 17 T cell receptor beta chains below, sequenced in a study of T cell repertoires in cytomegalovirus infection. MiXCR, run by TCRdb on the reads, gives a single entry per CDR3 protein. In the table there are 900,000 to 950,000 distinct CDR3 sequences, around a third of which are singletons. These receptors lack a known antigen. Sequenced here: cultured CD8+ T cells from PBMCs, sampled from culture after CMV antigen stimulation. All receptors derive from a human donor in good health (CMV status not recorded). Some clones in this sample may be carry-over from other donors' samples.

The table lists this clonotype with a few counts. CDR3 residues: CASSTTPLGETQYF. CDR3 sequence (DNA): TGTGCCAGCTCCACGACCCCCCTTGGGGAGACCCAGTACTTC. This rearrangement joins TRBV7-9 to TRBJ2-5; D remains unclear. The CDR3 has 14 amino acids. Trimming removed 8 bases from V and 5 bases from J, with 18 bases in between. Looked up from germline, CDR1 is SEHNR and CDR2 is FQNEAQ (reference sequence).

The J gene is TRBJ1-6, the V gene TRBV6-2 or TRBV6-3, with D unresolved. The CDR3 totals 16 residues. Per the germline V gene, CDR1 is MNHEY and CDR2 is SVGEGT. V lost 0 bases, J lost 0 bases, and 6 bases lay in between. The CDR3 loop reads CASSYSESSYNSPLHF. The CDR3 bases are TGTGCCAGCAGTTACTCGGAGAGCTCCTATAATTCACCCCTCCACTTT.

Remarks on this clonotype: A junction end diverges from the germline sequence, so it may reflect a read error. V is TRBV6-5 and J is TRBJ2-3; D gene unclear. This CDR3 is built from 15 residues. The V gene's germline CDR1 is MNHEY and CDR2 SVGAGI. Here the CDR3 reads CVSSYSTVITDTQYF. CDR3 in DNA: TGTGTCAGCAGTTACTCTACAGTGATCACAGATACGCAGTATTTT.

Ten or more counts support this clonotype. This chain joins TRBV12-3 or TRBV12-4 and TRBJ1-5, with a weak D call TRBD1 (6 bases). Trimming removed 1 base from V and 2 bases from J, with 9 bases in between. This CDR3 has 15 amino acids. Written as DNA, the CDR3 is TGTGCCAGCAGTTTAGTCGCAGGGGGCAATCAGCCCCAGCATTTT. Amino acid sequence: CASSLVAGGNQPQHF.

The V and J genes are TRBV6-5 and TRBJ1-2, with D maybe TRBD1 (5 bases). Germline V gene sequence: CDR1 MNHEY, CDR2 SVGAGI. V lost 4 bases and J lost 4, with 16 bases in between. The CDR3 covers 15 residues. CDR3 DNA sequence: TGTGCCAGCAGTTCCGACAGAGCCTCTTCCTATGGCTACACCTTC. It translates to CASSSDRASSYGYTF.

The J gene is TRBJ1-2, the V gene TRBV20-1, with 7 bases lining up with TRBD1. CDR1 is DFQATT, CDR2 SNEGSKA, per germline (reference sequence). The CDR3 contains 11 residues. The DNA for the CDR3 is TGCGCGACAGGGAAAATGCGAGGCTACACCTTC. It encodes CATGKMRGYTF.

In this sample, this clonotype turned up a few times. V and J are TRBV10-3 and TRBJ1-2, with 7 bases lining up with TRBD1. V lost 2 bases and J lost 4; bases outside the gene matches: 1. Germline CDR1 and CDR2: ENHRY and SYGVKD. CDR3 size: 13 residues. This CDR3 reads CAISERDSYGYTF. In DNA form, the CDR3 reads TGTGCCATCAGTGAGAGGGACAGCTATGGCTACACCTTC.

This clonotype was found a few times. The J gene is TRBJ1-2, the V gene TRBV9; D unclear. V was pared by 3 bases and J by 7 bases, with 13 bases between. The CDR3 totals 13 residues. CDR1 SGDLS and CDR2 YYNGEE come from the germline V gene. CDR3 sequence (DNA): TGTGCCAGCAGCGCTGAAAGGTTTCTTGGCTACACCTTC. This gives the protein CASSAERFLGYTF.

This chain joins TRBV10-2 and TRBJ2-5; perhaps D is TRBD1 or TRBD2 (6 bases each). Germline CDR1 and CDR2: WSHSY and SAAADI. CDR3 length equals 16 residues. V lost 3 bases and J 1 base, leaving 15 bases between the germline ends. This chain's CDR3 is CASSEPRRGPQETQYF. CDR3 DNA sequence: TGCGCCAGCAGTGAACCCCGACGGGGGCCCCAAGAGACCCAGTACTTC.

This clonotype was recorded a few times. This chain links TRBV7-3 with TRBJ2-1, with D tentatively TRBD2 (5 bases). With 5 bases removed from V and 6 bases from J, the gap between germline ends came to 14 bases. The germline gives CDR1 SGHTA, CDR2 FQGTGA. CDR3 length equals 14 residues. This chain's CDR3 is CASSPAAAGNEQFF. For the CDR3, the DNA is TGTGCCAGCAGCCCGGCCGCGGCGGGCAATGAGCAGTTCTTC.

This clonotype showed up just a few times. The chain recombines TRBV5-5 with TRBJ2-2; 13 nucleotides line up with TRBD2. The CDR3 is 18 residues long. V gave up 0 bases and J gave up 3 bases; unmatched junction bases: 5. Germline V gives CDR1 SGHKS, CDR2 YYEKEE (reference sequence). Written as DNA, the CDR3 is TGTGCCAGCAGCTTGGCCGGGACTAGCGGGGACGACACCGGGGAGCTGTTTTTT. Translating it yields CASSLAGTSGDDTGELFF.

This sequence joins TRBV6-5 and TRBJ2-2; 9 bases align to TRBD1. This CDR3 contains 16 residues. Germline values: CDR1 MNHEY, CDR2 SVGAGI. With V trimmed by 4 bases and J by 4 bases, 7 bases remained unmatched. CDR3 sequence: CASSFTGTGPTGELFF. CDR3 sequence (DNA): TGTGCCAGCAGTTTCACCGGGACAGGGCCCACCGGGGAGCTGTTTTTT.

The chain recombines TRBV6-6 with TRBJ2-5; D unresolved. CDR1 is MNHNY, CDR2 SVGAGI, per germline (reference sequence). Trimming took off 0 bases at V and 1 base at J, with 12 bases between the two ends. There are 16 residues in the CDR3. DNA of the CDR3: TGTGCCAGCAGTTACTCGAAGGCGAGGTTCCAAGAGACCCAGTACTTC. The encoded protein is CASSYSKARFQETQYF.

This clonotype was counted at least ten times. The genes are TRBV20-1 and TRBJ1-4, with D tentatively TRBD1 (6 bases). The CDR3 sequence is 20 residues long. Trimming removed 1 base at V and 3 bases at J, with 27 bases between. Germline values: CDR1 DFQATT, CDR2 SNEGSKA (reference sequence). CDR3 sequence reads: CSARVTAGRGSSEANEKLFF. Here the CDR3 DNA reads TGCAGTGCTAGAGTTACGGCAGGGAGGGGGAGCTCCGAGGCTAATGAAAAACTGTTTTTT.

This clonotype came up many times. One end of the junction varies from germline; a read error may be responsible. The genes are TRBV7-7 and TRBJ2-1; D may be TRBD1 or TRBD2 (5 bases each). The CDR3 spans 16 residues. CDR1 and CDR2 from the germline V gene are SSHAT and FNYEAQ (reference sequence). CDR3 in DNA: TGTGCTAGCAGCTTAGCGCAGGCAGGGCCACTTGGCGAGCAGTTCTTC. Translated: CASSLAQAGPLGEQFF.

This rearrangement joins TRBV4-1 to TRBJ1-1, with TRBD1 matching over 8 bases. Germline V CDR1 and CDR2: MGHRA, YSYEKL. V trimming: 4 bases; J trimming: 6 bases; junction bases outside the gene matches: 4. CDR3 length equals 13 residues. CDR3 bases: TGCGCCAGCAGCCCGGACAGGGATGCTGAAGCTTTCTTT. Its protein is CASSPDRDAEAFF.

The chain links TRBV6-1 to TRBJ2-1, with TRBD1 matching 9 bases. V dropped 3 bases and J dropped 5; count of bases not matched to a gene: 5. The CDR3 has 15 residues. Germline V gives CDR1 MNHNS, CDR2 SASEGT. The CDR3 bases are TGTGCCAGCAGTGAGGGACAGGGCTACCACAATGAGCAGTTCTTC. Translating gives CASSEGQGYHNEQFF.